Listed here is a single T cell receptor (beta chain). With 5 bases removed from V and 1 base from J, the gap between germline ends came to 21 bases. The CDR3 spans 16 residues. Germline CDR1 reads SQVTM; CDR2 reads ANQGSEA. The entry originates in a study of T cell responses to AZD1222 COVID-19 vaccine. Here immunoSEQ multiplex PCR was the method, and the copy in TCRdb shows in-frame clones only, minus some. The table lists roughly 140,000 clones, around 86% of them singletons. This clonotype originated in an adult who received the AZD1222 COVID-19 vaccine. The genes are TRBV29-1 and TRBJ2-7, with TRBD2 as a possible D gene (6 bases). Sequencing used peripheral blood, obtained 28 days after the second AZD1222 dose. CDR3 DNA: TGCAGCGTTACGACTTGGGACGGGAGTAGGTCCTACGAGCAGTACTTC. Encoded protein: CSVTTWDGSRSYEQYF.